The sample holds one count of the clone carrying this T cell receptor (beta chain). Its cognate antigen is unknown. This entry comes from a study of cytomegalovirus exposure and HLA in healthy donors. The study, taken as a whole, reports: Among the CMV-associated chains, three were confirmed in vitro as specific for CMV antigens. Rarity characterized most TCR sequences, yet some public TCRs appeared in many donors. Overall, around 160 TCR beta chains were annotated as cytomegalovirus-associated.

CDR3 length: 14 residues. Between the trimmed V and J ends, which lost 0 bases and 2 bases, there was a span of 6 bases. Germline lookup yields CDR1 SGHRS and CDR2 YFSETQ. Assay used: immunoSEQ multiplex PCR; TCRdb lists only in-frame clones, some missing. Altogether hundreds of thousands of clones are present, around 80% being singletons, with the ten largest covering 11% to 15%. Among the roughly 120 subjects of the validation cohort, separate from the 666-subject first cohort, were the donors. The V and J genes are TRBV5-1 and TRBJ1-3; D is undetermined. This receptor was identified in a woman aged 25 to 45 in good health and CMV-seropositive. Sequencing used PBMCs. This CDR3 is CASSLGPAGNTIYF. For the CDR3, the DNA is TGCGCCAGCAGCTTGGGGCCAGCTGGAAACACCATATATTTT.